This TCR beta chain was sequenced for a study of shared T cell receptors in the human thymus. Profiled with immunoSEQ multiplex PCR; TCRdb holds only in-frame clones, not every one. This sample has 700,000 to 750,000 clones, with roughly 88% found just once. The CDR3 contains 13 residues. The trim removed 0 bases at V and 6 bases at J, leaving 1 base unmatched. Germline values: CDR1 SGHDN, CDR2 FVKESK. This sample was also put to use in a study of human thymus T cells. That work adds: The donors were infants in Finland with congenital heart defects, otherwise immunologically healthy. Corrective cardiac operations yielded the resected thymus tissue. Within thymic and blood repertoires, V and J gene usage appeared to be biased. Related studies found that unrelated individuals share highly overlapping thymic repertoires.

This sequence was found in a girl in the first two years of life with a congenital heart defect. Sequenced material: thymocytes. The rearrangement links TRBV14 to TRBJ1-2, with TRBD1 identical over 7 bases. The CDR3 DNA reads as TGTGCCAGCAGCCAAGAGGACAGGCATGGCTACACCTTC. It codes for CASSQEDRHGYTF.